These T cell receptor beta chains were read from a single sample in a study of blood T cell repertoires in COVID-19. Profiling relied on immunoSEQ multiplex PCR, and the TCRdb table lists in-frame clones only, not all of them. The table has fewer than 250,000 clones, less than 90% seen once; the top ten hold around 2.9%. The sequenced sample was PBMCs or T cells enriched from blood (not recorded which). These receptors were taken from a woman in her twenties or thirties who had been exposed to COVID-19. CDR3s include the opening cysteine and the closing phenylalanine or tryptophan. The D gene is left open where the match is weak. The size of a clone is reported for some rows only, either as once, few or many, or as a class for expanded clones.

j_call d_call clone_size v_call cdr3_aa cdr3_nt
TRBJ2-7 - few TRBV9 CASSASIGGSSYEQYF TGTGCCAGCAGCGCCTCGATAGGTGGGAGCTCCTACGAGCAGTACTTC
TRBJ1-5 TRBD1 - TRBV11-2 CASSLGTGAYQPQHF TGTGCCAGCAGCTTAGGGACAGGGGCATATCAGCCCCAGCATTTT
TRBJ2-1 - - TRBV7-3 CASSLTASGNEQFF TGTGCCAGCAGCTTAACAGCGTCGGGTAATGAGCAGTTCTTC
TRBJ2-3 - - TRBV19 CASALSGVTDTQYF TGTGCCAGTGCCCTGTCGGGGGTCACAGATACGCAGTATTTT
TRBJ1-2 - - TRBV5-8 CASSFTTEHYGYTF TGTGCCAGCAGCTTTACGACAGAGCACTATGGCTACACCTTC
TRBJ1-4 TRBD1 once TRBV4-1 CASSRGQGGEKLFF TGCGCCAGCAGCCGAGGACAGGGGGGAGAAAAACTGTTTTTT
TRBJ1-5 - - TRBV11-2 CASSSLSNQPQHF TGTGCCAGCAGCTCCCTAAGCAATCAGCCCCAGCATTTT
TRBJ1-1 - once TRBV18 CASSPNRNTEAFF TGTGCCAGCTCACCAAATAGGAACACTGAAGCTTTCTTT
TRBJ1-5 - - TRBV30 CAWSAGEVSNQPQHF TGTGCCTGGAGTGCGGGGGAAGTAAGCAATCAGCCCCAGCATTTT
TRBJ2-1 TRBD2 - TRBV5-1 CASSLGLADNEQFF TGCGCCAGCAGCTTAGGACTAGCGGACAATGAGCAGTTCTTC
TRBJ1-2 - - TRBV6-5 CASSYTGRGGYTF TGTGCCAGCAGTTACACGGGGAGAGGGGGCTACACCTTC
TRBJ2-2 TRBD1 few TRBV2 CASRSRGIYTGELFF TGTGCCAGCAGGAGCAGGGGGATATACACCGGGGAGCTGTTTTTT
TRBJ2-1 TRBD2 - TRBV3-1/TRBV3-2 CASSHGTSIDEQFF TGTGCCAGCAGCCATGGGACTAGCATCGATGAGCAGTTCTTC
TRBJ1-3 - - TRBV30 CAWYRGASGNTIYF TGTGCCTGGTATCGGGGGGCCTCTGGAAACACCATATATTTT
TRBJ1-2 - - TRBV2 CASSVPQGGLEGYTF TGTGCCAGCAGTGTTCCCCAAGGGGGTTTAGAGGGCTACACCTTC
TRBJ1-2 TRBD1 - TRBV10-3 CAISMTGANYGYTF TGTGCCATCAGCATGACAGGGGCCAACTATGGCTACACCTTC
TRBJ1-2 TRBD1 - TRBV10-2 CASSETHRGGGYTF TGCGCCAGCAGTGAGACCCACAGGGGTGGTGGCTACACCTTC
TRBJ1-6 TRBD1 - TRBV27 CASSPGTGWVSPLHF TGTGCCAGCAGCCCCGGGACAGGGTGGGTGTCACCCCTCCACTTT
TRBJ2-7 - - TRBV13 CASSLLLYEQYF TGTGCCAGCAGCTTACTTCTCTACGAGCAGTACTTC
TRBJ1-1 TRBD1 - TRBV19 CASSVHRGSNTEAFF TGTGCCAGTAGTGTCCACAGGGGTTCGAACACTGAAGCTTTCTTT
TRBJ1-1 - - TRBV2 CASSEVAGWTEAFF TGTGCCAGCAGTGAAGTCGCAGGTTGGACTGAAGCTTTCTTT
TRBJ1-1 - - TRBV7-2 CASTRSKGEDTEAFF TGTGCCAGCACCCGGTCGAAAGGGGAGGACACTGAAGCTTTCTTT
TRBJ1-6 - - TRBV19 CASSIDYGAGLVNSPLHF TGTGCCAGTAGTATAGATTATGGGGCAGGGCTCGTCAATTCACCCCTCCACTTT
TRBJ1-3 - - TRBV9 CASSLQPNAGAAGNTIYF TGTGCCAGCAGCCTCCAACCCAATGCAGGGGCGGCGGGAAACACCATATATTTT
TRBJ1-5 - few TRBV7-8 CASSLGTGRGDQPQHF TGTGCCAGCAGCTTAGGGACCGGACGGGGGGATCAGCCCCAGCATTTT
TRBJ2-3 TRBD2 - TRBV2 CASSGGGTSGDTQYF TGTGCCAGCAGTGGGGGGGGGACGTCAGGAGATACGCAGTATTTT
TRBJ2-5 TRBD1 - TRBV30 CAWSTQTGPRETQYF TGTGCCTGGAGTACTCAGACAGGGCCTCGAGAGACCCAGTACTTC
TRBJ2-1 - - TRBV7-3 CASSLKQGGEQFF TGTGCCAGCAGCTTAAAACAGGGCGGCGAGCAGTTCTTC
TRBJ2-3 - - TRBV11-2 CASSFPGTDTQYF TGTGCCAGCAGCTTCCCGGGAACGGATACGCAGTATTTT
TRBJ2-7 TRBD1 - TRBV4-1 CASSQDPRTGNYEQYF TGCGCCAGCAGCCAAGATCCCCGGACAGGGAACTACGAGCAGTACTTC
TRBJ2-3 - - TRBV30 CAWNLAGDTQYF TGTGCCTGGAACCTGGCGGGGGATACGCAGTATTTT
TRBJ2-1 TRBD2 - TRBV5-4 CASSSGLAGGPRNEQFF TGTGCCAGCAGCTCGGGACTAGCGGGGGGGCCTCGGAATGAGCAGTTCTTC
TRBJ2-2 - - TRBV7-2 CASSLAGGYNTGELFF TGTGCCAGCAGCCTAGCCGGAGGGTATAACACCGGGGAGCTGTTTTTT
TRBJ2-2 TRBD1 few TRBV7-6 CASSATTSGTGARTGELFF TGTGCCAGCAGCGCAACAACTTCCGGGACAGGGGCCCGCACCGGGGAGCTGTTTTTT
TRBJ1-1 - - TRBV11-2 CASSLDRVMNTEAFF TGTGCCAGCAGCTTAGATCGGGTTATGAACACTGAAGCTTTCTTT
TRBJ1-3 - - TRBV4-1 CASSQGALSGNTIYF TGCGCCAGCAGCCAGGGGGCGCTTTCTGGAAACACCATATATTTT
TRBJ2-2 - few TRBV5-1 CASSPAATGELFF TGCGCCAGCAGCCCGGCGGCCACCGGGGAGCTGTTTTTT
TRBJ1-3 - - TRBV4-2 CASSQRHEASGNTIYF TGTGCCAGCAGCCAACGCCATGAGGCCTCTGGAAACACCATATATTTT
TRBJ1-1 TRBD1 - TRBV2 CASNRGRSNTEAFF TGTGCCAGCAACAGGGGTCGCTCGAACACTGAAGCTTTCTTT
TRBJ1-2 - few TRBV19 CASSLPRVTGYGYTF TGTGCCAGTAGTCTGCCCCGTGTGACGGGCTATGGCTACACCTTC
TRBJ1-6 - - TRBV27 CASSPGANSPLHF TGTGCCAGCAGTCCAGGGGCAAATTCACCCCTCCACTTT
TRBJ2-3 TRBD1 - TRBV7-2 CASSPIGQEFTDTQYF TGTGCCAGCAGCCCCATTGGACAGGAGTTCACAGATACGCAGTATTTT
TRBJ2-3 TRBD1 - TRBV5-8 CASSPGTDSTDTQYF TGTGCCAGCAGCCCGGGGACAGATAGCACAGATACGCAGTATTTT
TRBJ1-2 - - TRBV28 CASSRDRSYGYTF TGTGCCAGCAGCCGCGACAGATCCTATGGCTACACCTTC
TRBJ2-5 TRBD2 - TRBV9 CASSISGGEETQYF TGTGCCAGCAGCATTAGCGGGGGGGAAGAGACCCAGTACTTC
TRBJ2-1 TRBD1 once TRBV10-1 CASSDLTGDVNEQFF TGCGCCAGCAGTGATTTGACAGGGGATGTTAATGAGCAGTTCTTC
TRBJ1-1 - - TRBV29-1 CSVGAGTNTEAFF TGCAGCGTTGGGGCCGGGACAAACACTGAAGCTTTCTTT
TRBJ2-7 TRBD1 once TRBV4-1 CASSQELGQGRFYEQYF TGCGCCAGCAGCCAAGAACTAGGACAGGGGCGTTTCTACGAGCAGTACTTC
TRBJ1-2 TRBD1 - TRBV4-3 CASSQDGQGNYGYTF TGCGCCAGCAGCCAAGATGGACAGGGCAACTATGGCTACACCTTC
TRBJ2-2 TRBD1 - TRBV18 CASSGQENTGELFF TGTGCCAGCTCGGGACAGGAGAACACCGGGGAGCTGTTTTTT
TRBJ2-3 - - TRBV15 CATSFKLRLGPADTQYF TGTGCCACCAGCTTTAAGCTGAGACTAGGGCCGGCAGATACGCAGTATTTT
TRBJ2-7 - - TRBV27 CASSFVIEDEQYF TGTGCCAGCAGTTTCGTGATCGAGGACGAGCAGTACTTC
TRBJ1-5 TRBD1 - TRBV6-5 CASRIGQGTQPQHF TGTGCCAGCAGGATAGGACAGGGGACTCAGCCCCAGCATTTT
TRBJ1-1 TRBD1 - TRBV6-5 CASRMDRGQTEAFF TGTGCCAGCAGAATGGACAGGGGGCAAACTGAAGCTTTCTTT
TRBJ1-4 - - TRBV18 CASSPTSGALNEKLFF TGTGCCAGCTCACCAACCTCAGGGGCCCTTAATGAAAAACTGTTTTTT
TRBJ1-6 - - TRBV6-5 CASSYGAGRFDSPLHF TGTGCCAGCAGTTACGGGGCAGGACGGTTTGATTCACCCCTCCACTTT
TRBJ1-6 TRBD1 - TRBV15 CATRRDRGYNSPLHF TGTGCCACCAGACGGGACAGGGGCTATAATTCACCCCTCCACTTT
TRBJ1-2 - once TRBV10-3 CAISESVDFYGYTF TGTGCCATCAGTGAGTCGGTAGATTTCTATGGCTACACCTTC
TRBJ2-1 TRBD2 - TRBV7-8 CASSPEAGNNEQFF TGTGCCAGCAGCCCCGAAGCGGGGAACAATGAGCAGTTCTTC